Presented here are 32 T cell receptor beta chains from one specimen sequenced in a study of cytomegalovirus exposure and HLA in healthy donors. The PCR had 60 Vbeta and 13 Jbeta primers. TCRdb keeps only in-frame clones here, not all; method: immunoSEQ multiplex PCR. This sample has approximately 210,000 clones, with 75% to 80% found just once. Specimen: PBMCs. The receptors originated from a male donor in good health and CMV-seronegative.

This clone was found a few times. The chain is built from TRBV5-6 and TRBJ1-3, with D possibly matching TRBD1 (5 bases). Germline lookup yields CDR1 SGHDT and CDR2 YYEEEE. The V and J ends lost 1 base and 1 base respectively, with 15 bases between them. There are 17 residues in the CDR3. DNA of the CDR3: TGTGCCAGCAGCTTGAACCGGGGGTCTTATTCTGGAAACACCATATATTTT. Residues: CASSLNRGSYSGNTIYF.

The chain links TRBV28 to TRBJ2-5; TRBD2 matches 12 bases. The CDR3 is 17 amino acids. CDR1 and CDR2 from the germline V gene are MDHEN and SYDVKM. J was trimmed by 5 bases and V by 6 bases; bases with no gene match: 13. The CDR3 loop reads CASRLATTSGSGETQYF. Written as DNA, the CDR3 is TGTGCCAGCAGGCTCGCTACGACTAGCGGGAGTGGGGAGACCCAGTACTTC. Using reference TRBV28 and TRBJ2-5 for the parts outside the CDR3, the full variable domain is DVKVTQSSRYLVKRTGEKVFLECVQDMDHENMFWYRQDPGLGLRLIYFSYDVKMKEKGDIPEGYSVSREKKERFSLILESASTNQTSMYLCASRLATTSGSGETQYFGPGTRLLVL.

This chain connects TRBV5-6 to TRBJ1-5; 8 bases are shared with TRBD1. The length of the CDR3 is 15 residues. The V gene's germline CDR1 is SGHDT and CDR2 YYEEEE. V was clipped by 2 bases and J by 3 bases; unmatched bases: 4. The CDR3 is CASSLLTGDNQPQHF. CDR3 DNA: TGTGCCAGCAGCTTACTGACAGGGGACAATCAGCCCCAGCATTTT. The variable domain in full, completed from reference TRBV5-6 and TRBJ1-5, reads DAGVTQSPTHLIKTRGQQVTLRCSPKSGHDTVSWYQQALGQGPQFIFQYYEEEERQRGNFPDRFSGHQFPNYSSELNVNALLLGDSALYLCASSLLTGDNQPQHFGDGTRLSIL.

The chain has TRBV7-9 and TRBJ2-1; 9 nucleotides align to TRBD1. Germline CDR1 reads SEHNR; CDR2 reads FQNEAQ (reference sequence). V was pared by 5 bases and J by 6 bases, with 11 bases of the junction left unmatched. This CDR3 spans 16 amino acids. This chain's CDR3 is CASSPAQGARLNEQFF. The CDR3 DNA reads TGTGCCAGCAGCCCAGCACAGGGGGCGCGCCTCAATGAGCAGTTCTTC.

The chain joins TRBV12-5 to TRBJ2-1, with 8 bases lining up with TRBD2. Unmatched junction bases numbered 11, after V lost 4 bases and J lost 9 bases. The CDR3 is 15 amino acids. The germline V gene encodes CDR1 LGHNT and CDR2 FRNRAP. CDR3 bases: TGTGCTAGTGGTTCGACGGAGCGGGAGAAGTTTGAGCAGTTCTTC. Translating it yields CASGSTEREKFEQFF.

The J gene is TRBJ2-7, the V gene TRBV9; TRBD2 agrees at 7 bases. CDR1 is SGDLS, CDR2 YYNGEE, per germline. The CDR3 covers 14 residues. The V and J ends lost 3 bases and 0 bases, in that order; junction bases with no gene match: 3. CDR3 DNA: TGTGCCAGCAGCGGGGGGGGTAGCTCCTACGAGCAGTACTTC. This codes for CASSGGGSSYEQYF.

The CDR3 DNA is TGCGCCAGCAGCCAAGATAGTCGACAGGTCTATGGCTACACCTTC. Translation: CASSQDSRQVYGYTF. This chain links TRBV4-3 with TRBJ1-2; tentatively, D is TRBD1 (6 bases). The germline V and J ends were trimmed by 0 bases and 4 bases, with 12 bases remaining between them. Looked up from germline, CDR1 is LGHNA and CDR2 is YSLEER. This CDR3 contains 15 residues.

The rearrangement joins TRBV7-9 to TRBJ1-4, with D perhaps TRBD1 (6 bases). Trimming removed 1 base at V and 0 bases at J, with 12 bases between. Germline V gene sequence: CDR1 SEHNR, CDR2 FQNEAQ (reference sequence). The CDR3 runs 17 residues. CDR3 sequence (DNA): TGTGCCAGCAGCTTAGGGACAGCCGCCGCAACTAATGAAAAACTGTTTTTT. Translation gives CASSLGTAAATNEKLFF.

This CDR3 is CASRSTGSGDTQYF. The CDR3 DNA sequence: TGCGCCAGCAGATCGACCGGGAGTGGAGATACGCAGTATTTT. This rearrangement joins TRBV5-1 to TRBJ2-3; D is perhaps TRBD2 (6 bases). Between the trimmed V and J ends, which lost 5 bases and 5 bases, there was a span of 15 bases. The CDR3 has 14 amino acids. CDR1 is SGHRS, CDR2 YFSETQ, per germline.

This clone was counted only a few times. The V call is TRBV19, the J call TRBJ1-5; D is ambiguous. Germline CDR1 reads LNHDA; CDR2 reads SQIVND (reference sequence). The CDR3 contains 14 residues. Trimming cost V 4 bases and J 3 bases, with 10 bases left between them. CDR3 loop: CASSTPPDNQPQHF. The CDR3 nucleotides are TGTGCCAGTAGTACACCTCCAGACAATCAGCCCCAGCATTTT.

This chain links TRBV6-6 with TRBJ2-7, with a possible D match to TRBD1 (5 bases). Trimming pared 6 bases from V and 3 bases from J, leaving 9 bases between. Looked up from germline, CDR1 is MNHNY and CDR2 is SVGAGI (reference sequence). The length of the CDR3 is 12 residues. The CDR3 sequence is CASSQGGYEQYF. In DNA, the CDR3 is TGTGCCAGCAGCCAGGGTGGCTACGAGCAGTACTTC.

This chain links TRBV7-9 with TRBJ2-7; D is perhaps TRBD1 (5 bases). The V gene's germline CDR1 is SEHNR and CDR2 FQNEAQ (reference sequence). This CDR3 is 9 amino acids long. V was pared by 11 bases and J by 4 bases, with 6 bases between. The CDR3 bases are TGTGCCGCAGGGTACGAGCAGTACTTC. As protein: CAAGYEQYF. Full variable domain (remainder filled in from reference TRBV7-9 and TRBJ2-7): DTGVSQNPRHKITKRGQNVTFRCDPISEHNRLYWYRQTLGQGPEFLTYFQNEAQLEKSRLLSDRFSAERPKGSFSTLEIQRTEQGDSAMYLCAAGYEQYFGPGTRLTVT.

This clone was detected only once. CDR3 DNA: TGCGCCAGCAGCTTGGAGGACGGACTAGCGGGAGGTGGGGGACCCTCCTACGAGCAGTACTTC. The encoded protein is CASSLEDGLAGGGGPSYEQYF. The chain combines TRBV5-1 with TRBJ2-7; TRBD2 matches at 14 bases. Germline assignment: CDR1 SGHRS and CDR2 YFSETQ. The CDR3 is 21 amino acids. With 0 bases clipped from V and 0 bases from J, the junction kept 14 bases outside the gene matches.

The CDR3 spells CASSFNGYTDTQYF. CDR3 nucleotides: TGTGCCAGCAGTTTTAACGGGTACACAGATACGCAGTATTTT. This sequence joins TRBV27 and TRBJ2-3, with D unclear. This CDR3 comprises 14 residues. Trimming removed 3 bases from V and 2 bases from J, with 9 bases in between. CDR1 and CDR2 from the germline V gene are MNHEY and SMNVEV (reference sequence).

The V and J genes are TRBV13 and TRBJ1-2; no firm D call. CDR1 is PRHDT and CDR2 is FYEKMQ in the germline V gene (reference sequence). This CDR3 spans 15 amino acids. The V and J ends lost 1 base and 1 base respectively, with 10 bases between them. In DNA form, the CDR3 reads TGTGCCAGCAGCTTAGATGCGGAAATTAACTATGGCTACACCTTC. This translates into CASSLDAEINYGYTF.

This chain joins TRBV5-1 and TRBJ2-3; tentative D call: TRBD1 (6 bases). Germline-derived CDR1 and CDR2 are SGHRS and YFSETQ. Trimming removed 3 bases from V and 2 bases from J, with 13 bases in between. The CDR3 loop spans 15 amino acids. The CDR3 spells CASSSGTRPTDTQYF. CDR3 DNA: TGCGCCAGCAGCTCCGGGACACGACCCACAGATACGCAGTATTTT. The full variable domain, rest sourced from reference TRBV5-1 and TRBJ2-3, is KAGVTQTPRYLIKTRGQQVTLSCSPISGHRSVSWYQQTPGQGLQFLFEYFSETQRNKGNFPGRFSGRQFSNSRSEMNVSTLELGDSALYLCASSSGTRPTDTQYFGPGTRLTVL.

V and J are TRBV5-1 and TRBJ2-7; 9 bases are a match to TRBD2. The CDR3 covers 17 residues. Trimming removed 0 bases from V and 5 bases from J; junction bases left unmatched: 12. Germline lookup yields CDR1 SGHRS and CDR2 YFSETQ. CDR3 in amino acids: CASSLALAGLSRDEQYF. The CDR3 coding sequence is TGCGCCAGCAGCTTGGCACTAGCGGGTCTCTCTCGGGACGAGCAGTACTTC.

The V gene is TRBV7-2, the J gene TRBJ2-1, with TRBD2 matching 14 bases. There are 17 residues in the CDR3. Looked up from germline, CDR1 is SGHTA and CDR2 is FQGNSA. Trimming removed 4 bases from V and 4 bases from J; junction bases left unmatched: 6. CDR3 DNA: TGTGCCAGCAGCTCGACTAGCGGGAGGGCCTGGTACAATGAGCAGTTCTTC. Translated: CASSSTSGRAWYNEQFF.

This clone has a handful of counts. The V gene is TRBV29-1, the J gene TRBJ1-1; 8 nucleotides align to TRBD1. In germline, CDR1 is SQVTM, CDR2 ANQGSEA. V shed 0 bases, J shed 3 bases, and the junction held 3 bases outside the gene matches. This CDR3 comprises 14 residues. Here the CDR3 reads CSVEEGQAYTEAFF. CDR3 bases: TGCAGCGTTGAAGAGGGACAGGCTTACACTGAAGCTTTCTTT.

The rearrangement uses TRBV9 and TRBJ2-7, with 7 bases identical to TRBD2. CDR3 length equals 15 residues. Trimming at V came to 4 bases and at J to 0 bases, leaving 7 bases not matched to a gene. The germline CDR1 and CDR2 sequences are SGDLS and YYNGEE. The CDR3 reads CASSLTSASSYEQYF. The CDR3 region has the DNA TGTGCCAGCAGCCTTACTAGCGCGAGCTCCTACGAGCAGTACTTC.

J is TRBJ2-3 and V is TRBV9; TRBD2 might be the D (6 bases). Germline values: CDR1 SGDLS, CDR2 YYNGEE. CDR3 length equals 16 residues. Trimming left V 0 bases short and J 5 bases short, with 16 bases between. CDR3 nucleotide sequence: TGTGCCAGCAGCGTAGAGGGCCTAGCGAGCCTAGATACGCAGTATTTT. Translated: CASSVEGLASLDTQYF.

The J gene is TRBJ2-1, the V gene TRBV6-5, with TRBD2 matching over 9 bases. This CDR3 is 15 amino acids long. V lost 2 bases and J lost 3; bases outside the gene matches: 2. The germline V gene has CDR1 MNHEY and CDR2 SVGAGI. CDR3: CASSYRRGGYNEQFF. In nucleotides, the CDR3 is TGTGCCAGCAGTTACAGGCGGGGGGGCTACAATGAGCAGTTCTTC.

The chain has TRBV4-1 and TRBJ2-5; 8 positions agree with TRBD2. There are 15 residues in the CDR3. J was trimmed by 4 bases and V by 1 base; bases with no gene match: 5. In germline, CDR1 is MGHRA, CDR2 YSYEKL. Here the CDR3 reads CASSQAVAGPETQYF. The CDR3 coding sequence is TGCGCCAGCAGCCAAGCGGTAGCGGGGCCAGAGACCCAGTACTTC.

This chain links TRBV7-9 with TRBJ2-5, with 8 bases matching TRBD1. Germline CDR1 and CDR2: SEHNR and FQNEAQ (reference sequence). This CDR3 spans 15 amino acids. The J segment lost 5 bases and the V segment lost 1 base, leaving 6 bases of the junction unmatched. The CDR3: CASSLVQGVGETQYF. CDR3 bases: TGTGCCAGCAGCTTAGTACAGGGGGTCGGGGAGACCCAGTACTTC.

This sequence joins TRBV5-5 and TRBJ2-7; TRBD2 matches at 10 bases. Unmatched junction bases numbered 8, after V lost 2 bases and J lost 3 bases. The CDR3 totals 16 residues. Germline-derived CDR1 and CDR2 are SGHKS and YYEKEE (reference sequence). Here the CDR3 DNA reads TGTGCCAGCAGCTTTCGTTGGACTAGCGGCCGCTACGAGCAGTACTTC. Its protein is CASSFRWTSGRYEQYF. The full variable domain, with the rest looked up from reference TRBV5-5 and TRBJ2-7, is DAGVTQSPTHLIKTRGQQVTLRCSPISGHKSVSWYQQVLGQGPQFIFQYYEKEERGRGNFPDRFSARQFPNYSSELNVNALLLGDSALYLCASSFRWTSGRYEQYFGPGTRLTVT.

In nucleotides, the CDR3 is TGTGCCAGCAGCTTAGGGACAGGGCGTGAAAAACTGTTTTTT. It encodes CASSLGTGREKLFF. The V gene is TRBV5-5, the J gene TRBJ1-4, with 9 bases fitting TRBD1. Germline CDR1 and CDR2: SGHKS and YYEKEE (reference sequence). V trimming: 2 bases; J trimming: 7 bases; junction bases outside the gene matches: 3. The CDR3 length is 14 residues.

This chain joins TRBV4-3 and TRBJ2-1, with D maybe TRBD2 (7 bases). CDR1 LGHNA and CDR2 YSLEER come from the germline V gene. Trimming stripped 4 bases from V and 8 bases from J, with 12 bases between. The length of the CDR3 is 13 residues. Here the CDR3 reads CASSREGGDEQFF. CDR3 DNA: TGCGCCAGCAGCCGCGAGGGGGGGGATGAGCAGTTCTTC.

The J gene is TRBJ2-7, the V gene TRBV19, with a possible D match to TRBD2 (6 bases). V lost 4 bases to trimming and J lost 0 bases, with 13 bases between them. The CDR3 is 15 amino acids. CDR1 LNHDA and CDR2 SQIVND come from the germline V gene (reference sequence). CDR3 in DNA: TGTGCCAGTAGTACTGGAGGAGGGTTCTCCTACGAGCAGTACTTC. Its protein product is CASSTGGGFSYEQYF.

The chain combines TRBV6-1 with TRBJ1-1; D might be TRBD1 (5 bases). Germline CDR1 reads MNHNS; CDR2 reads SASEGT. The CDR3 length is 15 residues. V dropped 4 bases and J dropped 7 bases, with 19 bases sitting between them. The DNA of the CDR3 is TGTGCCAGCAGTGCCTCCCCGACAGACCTCTTTGAAGCTTTCTTT. Translated: CASSASPTDLFEAFF.

The chain uses TRBV7-9 and TRBJ2-5; D is possibly TRBD2 (5 bases). The CDR3 runs to 14 residues. V lost 2 bases and J 8 bases, leaving 15 bases between the germline ends. Germline V gene sequence: CDR1 SEHNR, CDR2 FQNEAQ (reference sequence). CDR3 DNA sequence: TGTGCCAGCAGCTTACGGGATCCGAGAGAAACCCAGTACTTC. It translates to CASSLRDPRETQYF.

The V call is TRBV6-5, the J call TRBJ2-7, with 7 bases aligning to TRBD1. From germline, CDR1 is MNHEY and CDR2 SVGAGI. This CDR3 is 14 amino acids long. Germline trimming cut 6 bases from V and 6 bases from J; bases unmatched to any gene: 11. For the CDR3, the DNA is TGTGCCAGCAGAAGGAGGACAGGCAAGGGCGAGCAGTACTTC. Protein product: CASRRRTGKGEQYF.

The CDR3 loop is CSVDPLAGVSEQFF. The CDR3 coding sequence is TGCAGCGTTGACCCCCTAGCGGGAGTTAGTGAGCAGTTCTTC. The chain is built from TRBV29-1 and TRBJ2-1; 10 nucleotides agree with TRBD2. Germline V lookup: CDR1 SQVTM, CDR2 ANQGSEA. The trim removed 3 bases at V and 9 bases at J, leaving 8 bases unmatched. CDR3 length: 14 amino acids.